A selection of T cell receptor beta chains follows, all from one sample in a study of T cell responses to AZD1222 COVID-19 vaccine. Produced via immunoSEQ multiplex PCR; TCRdb's table is partial and in-frame only. The table shows under 130,000 clones, with 85% to 90% occurring only once. Sample: peripheral blood, taken on day 0 of AZD1222 vaccination. These receptors all stem from an adult in good health. CDR3s include the opening cysteine and the closing phenylalanine or tryptophan. Each record gives: clone size, D gene, J gene, CDR3 length, V gene, CDR3 DNA, CDR3 protein. The D gene is left open where the match is weak. Some rows have no size entry. The others give once, few or many, or a class for an expanded clone.

clone_size: NA
d_call: TRBD1
j_call: TRBJ1-4
cdr3_length: 15
v_call: TRBV30
cdr3_nt: TGTGCCTCGAAGGGGGGACAGGGAACTAATGAAAAACTGTTTTTT
cdr3_aa: CASKGGQGTNEKLFF

clone_size: NA
d_call: TRBD1
j_call: TRBJ2-1
cdr3_length: 14
v_call: TRBV7-9
cdr3_nt: TGTGCCAGCAGCTTAGGACAGGGGGACAATGAGCAGTTCTTC
cdr3_aa: CASSLGQGDNEQFF

clone_size: once
d_call: NA
j_call: TRBJ2-1
cdr3_length: 13
v_call: TRBV7-9
cdr3_nt: TGTGCCAGCAGCCCCGAAGGCTACAATGAGCAGTTCTTC
cdr3_aa: CASSPEGYNEQFF

clone_size: few
d_call: NA
j_call: TRBJ1-3
cdr3_length: 15
v_call: TRBV27
cdr3_nt: TGTGCCAGCAGTTTATACGGACAGTTCGGAAACACCATATATTTT
cdr3_aa: CASSLYGQFGNTIYF

clone_size: NA
d_call: TRBD2
j_call: TRBJ2-1
cdr3_length: 15
v_call: TRBV7-7
cdr3_nt: TGTGCCAGCAGCCCACTAGCGGGGAACTACAATGAGCAGTTCTTC
cdr3_aa: CASSPLAGNYNEQFF

clone_size: NA
d_call: TRBD2
j_call: TRBJ2-1
cdr3_length: 16
v_call: TRBV7-3
cdr3_nt: TGTGCCAGCAGCGTTAGCGGGAGTGGGGGATACAATGAGCAGTTCTTC
cdr3_aa: CASSVSGSGGYNEQFF

clone_size: NA
d_call: TRBD2
j_call: TRBJ2-1
cdr3_length: 16
v_call: TRBV28
cdr3_nt: TGTGCCAGCAGCTCCCCTGAGCGGGAGGGCCATAGAGAGCAGTTCTTC
cdr3_aa: CASSSPEREGHREQFF

clone_size: NA
d_call: NA
j_call: TRBJ2-1
cdr3_length: 15
v_call: TRBV7-3
cdr3_nt: TGTGCCAGCAGCCTCCAGGACGGAACCTACAATGAGCAGTTCTTC
cdr3_aa: CASSLQDGTYNEQFF

clone_size: NA
d_call: NA
j_call: TRBJ2-1
cdr3_length: 13
v_call: TRBV19
cdr3_nt: TGTGCCACTACAGGACAGACCGGCAATGAGCAGTTCTTC
cdr3_aa: CATTGQTGNEQFF

clone_size: NA
d_call: NA
j_call: TRBJ2-6
cdr3_length: 13
v_call: TRBV19
cdr3_nt: TGTGCCAGCTATGAATCTGGGGCCAACGTCCTGACTTTC
cdr3_aa: CASYESGANVLTF

clone_size: NA
d_call: NA
j_call: TRBJ1-5
cdr3_length: 13
v_call: TRBV29-1
cdr3_nt: TGCAGCGTTGAAGGCGGGGCTAATCAGCCCCAGCATTTT
cdr3_aa: CSVEGGANQPQHF

clone_size: NA
d_call: NA
j_call: TRBJ1-1
cdr3_length: 13
v_call: TRBV6-5
cdr3_nt: TGTGCCAGCAACCGAAGGATGAACACTGAAGCTTTCTTT
cdr3_aa: CASNRRMNTEAFF

clone_size: NA
d_call: TRBD1
j_call: TRBJ1-1
cdr3_length: 16
v_call: TRBV6-5
cdr3_nt: TGTGCCAGCAGTTACGGCAGGGGGCGCTTAGGCACTGAAGCTTTCTTT
cdr3_aa: CASSYGRGRLGTEAFF

clone_size: NA
d_call: NA
j_call: TRBJ2-5
cdr3_length: 15
v_call: TRBV7-8
cdr3_nt: TGTGCCAGCAGCTTAGCGCCCCAGGGGCAAGAGACCCAGTACTTC
cdr3_aa: CASSLAPQGQETQYF

clone_size: NA
d_call: NA
j_call: TRBJ2-5
cdr3_length: 15
v_call: TRBV29-1
cdr3_nt: TGCAGCGTTGTTTTACCAGGCACCTCCCAAGAGACCCAGTACTTC
cdr3_aa: CSVVLPGTSQETQYF

clone_size: NA
d_call: TRBD1
j_call: TRBJ1-1
cdr3_length: 17
v_call: TRBV28
cdr3_nt: TGTGCCAGCAGTTCCAGCCCTCCTGGGGACAGCTCTCCAGCGGCTTTCTTT
cdr3_aa: CASSSSPPGDSSPAAFF

clone_size: once
d_call: NA
j_call: TRBJ2-3
cdr3_length: 14
v_call: TRBV18
cdr3_nt: TGTGCCAGCTCACCGTCGAGTCCCACAGATACGCAGTATTTT
cdr3_aa: CASSPSSPTDTQYF

clone_size: NA
d_call: NA
j_call: TRBJ1-3
cdr3_length: 16
v_call: TRBV15
cdr3_nt: TGTGCCACCAGCAGGGTCGTGGGGGCTTCTGGAAACACCATATATTTT
cdr3_aa: CATSRVVGASGNTIYF

clone_size: NA
d_call: TRBD1
j_call: TRBJ1-2
cdr3_length: 12
v_call: TRBV6-5
cdr3_nt: TGTGCCAGCACCACGACAGGGGGGGGCTACACCTTC
cdr3_aa: CASTTTGGGYTF

clone_size: NA
d_call: TRBD1
j_call: TRBJ2-1
cdr3_length: 13
v_call: TRBV18
cdr3_nt: TGTGCCTCCTCACAGGGGGCCTACAATGAGCAGTTCTTC
cdr3_aa: CASSQGAYNEQFF

clone_size: NA
d_call: NA
j_call: TRBJ2-2
cdr3_length: 13
v_call: TRBV9
cdr3_nt: TGTGCCAGCAGTCCAGCGGTGACCGGGGAGCTGTTTTTT
cdr3_aa: CASSPAVTGELFF

clone_size: NA
d_call: TRBD1
j_call: TRBJ1-2
cdr3_length: 16
v_call: TRBV29-1
cdr3_nt: TGCAGCGTTGGAATCTCGGACAGGGGGCTAGGCTATGGCTACACCTTC
cdr3_aa: CSVGISDRGLGYGYTF

clone_size: NA
d_call: TRBD1
j_call: TRBJ2-5
cdr3_length: 16
v_call: TRBV5-1
cdr3_nt: TGCGCCAGCAGCTTCCCACCGGACAGGGAGAAAGAGACCCAGTACTTC
cdr3_aa: CASSFPPDREKETQYF

clone_size: NA
d_call: NA
j_call: TRBJ1-2
cdr3_length: 14
v_call: TRBV5-1
cdr3_nt: TGCGCCAGCAGCCCTAGGGGATCTAACTATGGCTACACCTTC
cdr3_aa: CASSPRGSNYGYTF

clone_size: NA
d_call: NA
j_call: TRBJ2-1
cdr3_length: 12
v_call: TRBV13
cdr3_nt: TGTGCCAGCAGCTTTCGGCACAATGAGCAGTTCTTC
cdr3_aa: CASSFRHNEQFF

clone_size: once
d_call: NA
j_call: TRBJ1-4
cdr3_length: 14
v_call: TRBV7-9
cdr3_nt: TGTGCCAGCAGCTTCGACGGACCTAATGAAAAACTGTTTTTT
cdr3_aa: CASSFDGPNEKLFF

clone_size: once
d_call: TRBD1
j_call: TRBJ2-1
cdr3_length: 15
v_call: TRBV7-8
cdr3_nt: TGTGCCAGCAGCCCGGACGGGACAGTATGGTATGAGCAGTTCTTC
cdr3_aa: CASSPDGTVWYEQFF

clone_size: few
d_call: TRBD1
j_call: TRBJ2-2
cdr3_length: 16
v_call: TRBV19
cdr3_nt: TGTGCCAGCAAAGACAGGGGAGTTGTTGGCACCGGGGAGCTGTTTTTT
cdr3_aa: CASKDRGVVGTGELFF

clone_size: NA
d_call: NA
j_call: TRBJ2-6
cdr3_length: 15
v_call: TRBV19
cdr3_nt: TGTGCCAGTAGGACACGGGTCTCTGGGGCCAACGTCCTGACTTTC
cdr3_aa: CASRTRVSGANVLTF

clone_size: NA
d_call: NA
j_call: TRBJ2-3
cdr3_length: 13
v_call: TRBV7-2
cdr3_nt: TGTGCCAGCTCAGGGCTAAGGACAGATACGCAGTATTTT
cdr3_aa: CASSGLRTDTQYF

clone_size: NA
d_call: NA
j_call: TRBJ2-7
cdr3_length: 16
v_call: TRBV9
cdr3_nt: TGTGCCAGCAGCGTAGTTTCGGACAGCCCTGCCTACGAGCAGTACTTC
cdr3_aa: CASSVVSDSPAYEQYF

clone_size: NA
d_call: TRBD2
j_call: TRBJ2-7
cdr3_length: 16
v_call: TRBV27
cdr3_nt: TGTGCCAGCAGTTTGACTAGCGGGAGGCCCTACTCCCCTCAGTACTTC
cdr3_aa: CASSLTSGRPYSPQYF

clone_size: NA
d_call: NA
j_call: TRBJ1-1
cdr3_length: 13
v_call: TRBV6-5
cdr3_nt: TGTGCCAGCAGTCCCCGGGGGGGCGCTGAAGCTTTCTTT
cdr3_aa: CASSPRGGAEAFF

clone_size: NA
d_call: NA
j_call: TRBJ2-1
cdr3_length: 15
v_call: TRBV5-1
cdr3_nt: TGCGCCAGCAGCTCCCTTTTGGGAGCCTACAATGAGCAGTTCTTC
cdr3_aa: CASSSLLGAYNEQFF

clone_size: NA
d_call: NA
j_call: TRBJ1-1
cdr3_length: 13
v_call: TRBV6-2/TRBV6-3
cdr3_nt: TGTGCCAGCAGTGACCCGCCCGGGGAAGAAGCTTTCTTT
cdr3_aa: CASSDPPGEEAFF

clone_size: once
d_call: TRBD2
j_call: TRBJ2-7
cdr3_length: 17
v_call: TRBV5-1
cdr3_nt: TGCGCCAGCAGCCTCGGACTAGCGGGAGGCCTTCATTACGAGCAGTACTTC
cdr3_aa: CASSLGLAGGLHYEQYF

clone_size: NA
d_call: TRBD2
j_call: TRBJ2-3
cdr3_length: 16
v_call: TRBV27
cdr3_nt: TGTGCCAGCAGTCCCACCAGCGGGGGGAGCACAGATACGCAGTATTTT
cdr3_aa: CASSPTSGGSTDTQYF

clone_size: once
d_call: NA
j_call: TRBJ1-2
cdr3_length: 14
v_call: TRBV7-9
cdr3_nt: TGTGCCAGCACCAAAGGGGGGATTTTCTATGGCTACACCTTC
cdr3_aa: CASTKGGIFYGYTF

clone_size: few
d_call: NA
j_call: TRBJ1-2
cdr3_length: 13
v_call: TRBV3-1/TRBV3-2
cdr3_nt: TGTGCCAGCAGACAGACGGGAGTAAAGGGCTACACCTTC
cdr3_aa: CASRQTGVKGYTF

clone_size: NA
d_call: NA
j_call: TRBJ1-2
cdr3_length: 12
v_call: TRBV6-2/TRBV6-3
cdr3_nt: TGTGCCAGCAGTTACGGAAACTATGGCTACACCTTC
cdr3_aa: CASSYGNYGYTF

clone_size: NA
d_call: NA
j_call: TRBJ2-7
cdr3_length: 13
v_call: TRBV2
cdr3_nt: TGTGCCAGCCTAAGGACAAATCCGGGGGAGCAGTACTTC
cdr3_aa: CASLRTNPGEQYF

clone_size: few
d_call: TRBD2
j_call: TRBJ2-7
cdr3_length: 17
v_call: TRBV5-1
cdr3_nt: TGCGCCAGCACTTCGGCTAGCGGGATCACACCGACCTACGAGCAGTACTTC
cdr3_aa: CASTSASGITPTYEQYF

clone_size: NA
d_call: NA
j_call: TRBJ1-2
cdr3_length: 13
v_call: TRBV29-1
cdr3_nt: TGCAGCGTTGAAAAGGCAGTGGGTATAGGCTACACCTTC
cdr3_aa: CSVEKAVGIGYTF

clone_size: NA
d_call: NA
j_call: TRBJ2-3
cdr3_length: 13
v_call: TRBV11-2
cdr3_nt: TGTGCCAGCAGCTTAGGGACTTCAGATACGCAGTATTTT
cdr3_aa: CASSLGTSDTQYF

clone_size: NA
d_call: NA
j_call: TRBJ2-3
cdr3_length: 13
v_call: TRBV11-2
cdr3_nt: TGTGCCAGCAGCTTAGAGCCGGCGAATACGCAGTATTTT
cdr3_aa: CASSLEPANTQYF